This T cell receptor (beta chain) was obtained from a study of blood T cell repertoires in COVID-19. Study background: The study counted Cohort 3 donors as recovered given two negative PCRs, clearance, or symptom resolution. In each case, the material was cDNA or gDNA derived from T cells, B-cell-depleted T cells, or PBMCs.

All enrollees were about 18 to 100 years old and from 24 US areas. Participant-given clinical history determined each cohort assignment. Assay: immunoSEQ multiplex PCR; the TCRdb copy retains only in-frame clones and omits some. The sample holds some 160,000 clones, 79% seen once. This clone was seen only once. Sequencing used PBMCs or T cells enriched from blood (not recorded which). This receptor was taken from a woman in her 70s in a cohort exposed to, infected with or recovered from COVID-19 (not recorded which).

The CDR3 DNA is TGTGCCAGCAGCTCCGGACAGGCGAACACTGAAGCTTTCTTT. Its translation is CASSSGQANTEAFF. This chain uses TRBV11-2 with TRBJ1-1; 7 bases agree with TRBD1. CDR3 length equals 14 residues. Germline CDR1 reads SGHAT; CDR2 reads FQNNGV. V shed 4 bases, J shed 1 base, and the junction held 3 bases outside the gene matches.